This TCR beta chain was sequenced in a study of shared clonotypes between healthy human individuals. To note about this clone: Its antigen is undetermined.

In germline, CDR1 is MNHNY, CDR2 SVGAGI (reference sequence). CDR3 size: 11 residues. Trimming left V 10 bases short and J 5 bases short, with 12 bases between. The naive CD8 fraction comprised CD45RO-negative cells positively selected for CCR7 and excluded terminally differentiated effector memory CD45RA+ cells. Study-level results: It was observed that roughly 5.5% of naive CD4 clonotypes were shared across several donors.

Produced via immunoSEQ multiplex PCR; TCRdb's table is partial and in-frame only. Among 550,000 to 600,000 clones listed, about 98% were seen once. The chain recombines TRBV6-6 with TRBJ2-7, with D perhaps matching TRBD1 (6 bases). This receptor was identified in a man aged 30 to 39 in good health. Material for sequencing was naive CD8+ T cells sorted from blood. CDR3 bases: TGTGCCACACAGGGTCCCAACGAGCAGTACTTC. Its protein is CATQGPNEQYF.